This is a list of T cell receptor beta chains from one sample in a study of the immune and genomic landscape of osteosarcoma. TCRdb keeps only in-frame clones here, not all; method: immunoSEQ multiplex PCR. The data show approximately 6,000 clones, 65% to 80% seen once. The sample comprised osteosarcoma tumor tissue from the lung. The receptors shown here come from a human donor with osteosarcoma. CDR3s include the opening cysteine and the closing phenylalanine or tryptophan. The D gene is left open where the match is weak. Not every row has a clone size; where given, it reads once, few, many or a size class.

>TRBJ2-5|NA|15|NA|TRBV15
CATSSQGAPGETQYF
TGTGCCACCAGCAGTCAAGGGGCCCCCGGAGAGACCCAGTACTTC
>TRBJ2-2|TRBD1|15|NA|TRBV2
CASKKQGARTGELFF
TGTGCCAGCAAGAAACAGGGGGCAAGGACCGGGGAGCTGTTTTTT
>TRBJ2-7|NA|18|NA|TRBV28
CASSSPDLLGRPRYEQYF
TGTGCCAGCAGTTCACCCGATCTCCTAGGAAGGCCTCGATACGAGCAGTACTTC
>TRBJ1-3|NA|14|NA|TRBV9
CASSVDNSGNTIYF
TGTGCCAGCAGCGTAGACAACTCTGGAAACACCATATATTTT
>TRBJ1-1|NA|14|once|TRBV25-1
CATRGREGRTEAFF
TGTGCCACCAGAGGGAGGGAAGGGAGAACTGAAGCTTTCTTT
>TRBJ2-7|TRBD1|15|NA|TRBV6-6
CASSGTGRLSYEQYF
TGTGCCAGCAGTGGGACAGGGAGGTTGTCCTACGAGCAGTACTTC
>TRBJ1-6|NA|14|NA|TRBV6-5
CASSIQDHNSPLHF
TGTGCCAGCAGTATACAGGATCATAATTCACCCCTCCACTTT
>TRBJ1-2|TRBD1|15|few|TRBV7-9
CASSLTGDRVGGYTF
TGTGCCAGCAGCTTAACCGGGGACAGGGTGGGAGGCTACACCTTC
>TRBJ2-4|NA|14|NA|TRBV11-1
CASSLDKGGNIQYF
TGTGCCAGCAGCTTAGATAAGGGGGGAAACATTCAGTACTTC
>TRBJ1-1|NA|13|once|TRBV6-4
CASSADGKREAFF
TGTGCCAGCAGTGCGGATGGCAAGAGAGAAGCTTTCTTT
>TRBJ1-6|NA|15|NA|TRBV5-6
CASSFFVVVDSPLHF
TGTGCCAGCAGCTTCTTCGTGGTTGTTGATTCACCCCTCCACTTT
>TRBJ2-7|NA|13|NA|TRBV29-1
CSVVVPPGREQYF
TGCAGCGTTGTAGTACCTCCCGGCCGCGAGCAGTACTTC
>TRBJ1-1|TRBD1|14|NA|TRBV10-3
CAIGREGTGGSAFF
TGTGCCATCGGAAGGGAGGGAACAGGGGGATCGGCTTTCTTT
>TRBJ1-5|NA|16|NA|TRBV27
CASSLSGNHAGQPQHF
TGTGCCAGCAGTTTATCCGGGAACCACGCGGGGCAGCCCCAGCATTTT
>TRBJ2-1|NA|14|few|TRBV18
CASSQQTGGNEQFF
TGTGCCAGCTCGCAACAGACTGGCGGCAATGAGCAGTTCTTC
>TRBJ2-2|TRBD2|19|NA|TRBV29-1
CSVEDRTSGSRANTGELFF
TGCAGCGTTGAAGACCGGACTAGCGGGAGTCGCGCGAACACCGGGGAGCTGTTTTTT
>TRBJ1-1|NA|13|NA|TRBV27
CASSLIVNTEAFF
TGTGCCAGCAGTTTAATAGTGAACACTGAAGCTTTCTTT
>TRBJ2-5|NA|13|NA|TRBV7-8
CASSLSFGETQYF
TGTGCCAGCAGCTTATCATTCGGAGAGACCCAGTACTTC
>TRBJ1-5|NA|16|medium-sized|TRBV7-8
CASSPNRDNSNQPQHF
TGTGCCAGCAGCCCAAACCGGGACAATAGCAATCAGCCCCAGCATTTT
>TRBJ2-7|NA|14|NA|TRBV7-2
CASSLPGPTYEQYF
TGTGCCAGCAGTCTTCCGGGACCGACTTACGAGCAGTACTTC
>TRBJ2-7|NA|15|NA|TRBV4-3
CASSQEASPSYEQYF
TGCGCCAGCAGCCAAGAAGCGAGCCCCTCCTACGAGCAGTACTTC
>TRBJ2-4|NA|11|NA|TRBV6-1
CASSEGAIQYF
TGTGCCAGCAGTGAAGGGGCCATTCAGTACTTC
>TRBJ2-1|NA|16|NA|TRBV6-4
CASSDARHSHVDEQFF
TGTGCCAGCAGTGACGCCAGGCACTCACATGTCGATGAGCAGTTCTTC
>TRBJ2-1|TRBD2|15|NA|TRBV5-4
CASSLWGTSANEQFF
TGTGCCAGCAGCCTCTGGGGGACTAGCGCTAATGAGCAGTTCTTC
>TRBJ2-1|TRBD2|15|few|TRBV15
CATSRELGGGNEQFF
TGTGCCACCAGCAGAGAATTGGGGGGAGGGAATGAGCAGTTCTTC
>TRBJ2-5|NA|16|NA|TRBV11-3
CASSLSSTTSRETQYF
TGTGCCAGCAGCTTGAGCAGCACTACATCGAGGGAGACCCAGTACTTC
>TRBJ2-7|TRBD1|14|NA|TRBV7-2
CASSPQTGLYEQYF
TGTGCCAGCAGCCCTCAGACAGGGCTCTACGAGCAGTACTTC
>TRBJ2-1|NA|15|NA|TRBV2
CASSDLGGSYNEQFF
TGTGCCAGCAGTGATTTAGGGGGCTCCTACAATGAGCAGTTCTTC
>TRBJ2-2|NA|13|large|TRBV30
CAWINRGTGELFF
TGTGCCTGGATCAATAGGGGTACCGGGGAGCTGTTTTTT
>TRBJ1-2|TRBD1|16|NA|TRBV5-1
CASSFDLGDRRSGYTF
TGCGCCAGCAGCTTCGATCTCGGGGACAGGCGGTCAGGCTACACCTTC
>TRBJ1-1|TRBD1|14|few|TRBV29-1
CSVRQGAVGTEAFF
TGCAGCGTTCGACAGGGGGCGGTCGGCACTGAAGCTTTCTTT
>TRBJ2-2|NA|13|NA|TRBV27
CASSWQYTGELFF
TGTGCCAGTTCGTGGCAGTACACCGGGGAGCTGTTTTTT
>TRBJ1-2|NA|16|NA|TRBV25-1
CASSEYKPEPAAGYTF
TGTGCCAGCAGTGAATATAAGCCCGAACCCGCCGCTGGCTACACCTTC
>TRBJ2-3|TRBD1|14|NA|TRBV6-1
CASSLQGASDTQYF
TGTGCCAGCAGCCTACAGGGGGCCTCAGATACGCAGTATTTT
>TRBJ2-1|TRBD2|14|NA|TRBV29-1
CSVDTSGGYNEQFF
TGCAGCGTTGACACTAGCGGGGGTTACAATGAGCAGTTCTTC
>TRBJ1-2|NA|12|NA|TRBV6-9
CASSYFPVSYTF
TGTGCCAGCAGTTATTTCCCCGTGAGCTACACCTTC
>TRBJ2-7|TRBD2|15|few|TRBV5-5
CASSVGTSGSYEQYF
TGTGCCAGCAGCGTGGGGACTAGCGGGAGTTACGAGCAGTACTTC